The 25 T cell receptor beta chains given below trace back to one sample, sequenced in a study of breast tumors, draining lymph nodes, adjacent tissues. Breast cancer patients provided tissue from their axillary draining lymph nodes. TCRdb re-called the multiplex PCR reads with MiXCR, one entry per CDR3 protein. The data hold around 100,000 distinct CDR3 sequences, with approximately 22% observed a single time. The sequencing input was axillary lymph node tissue. The receptors originated from a female donor with breast cancer. Some clones in this sample may be carry-over from other donors' samples.

This clonotype was seen ten or more times. The genes are TRBV19 and TRBJ1-2, with unresolved D. Between the trimmed V and J ends, which lost 3 bases and 8 bases, there was a span of 13 bases. CDR3 length equals 13 residues. Germline V gene sequence: CDR1 LNHDA, CDR2 SQIVND (reference sequence). DNA for the CDR3: TGTGCCAGTAGTATTGGGAATAGGCCCGGCTACACCTTC. Translating gives CASSIGNRPGYTF.

This clonotype came up many times. The V gene is TRBV20-1, the J gene TRBJ2-1; D ambiguous. Germline V CDR1 and CDR2: DFQATT, SNEGSKA (reference sequence). The CDR3 totals 14 residues. Trimming cost V 3 bases and J 2 bases, with 11 bases left between them. The CDR3: CSASPGGTYNEQFF. CDR3 coding DNA: TGCAGTGCTAGCCCCGGTGGTACCTACAATGAGCAGTTCTTC.

The chain combines TRBV5-4 with TRBJ2-5; possible D gene TRBD2, 6 bases. V was cut by 0 bases and J by 0 bases, with 18 bases left in between. In germline, CDR1 is SGHNT, CDR2 YYREEE (reference sequence). The CDR3 extends over 18 amino acids. The CDR3 coding sequence is TGTGCCAGCAGCTTGGCTACTTGGGCGGGGACTTACCAAGAGACCCAGTACTTC. The encoded protein is CASSLATWAGTYQETQYF.

Concerning this clonotype: Possible read error: a much larger clone is one base away. The gene calls are TRBV20-1 and TRBJ2-2, with 12 bases aligning to TRBD2. CDR3 length: 17 amino acids. Per the germline V gene, CDR1 is DFQATT and CDR2 is SNEGSKA (reference sequence). The CDR3 reads CSARARGGLAGTGELLF. The CDR3 DNA is TGCAGTGCTAGAGCAAGGGGAGGACTAGCGGGGACCGGGGAGCTGCTTTTT.

Turning to this clonotype: A much larger clone sits a single nucleotide away, making a read error possible. The chain is built from TRBV7-2 and TRBJ1-4, with 8 nucleotides matching TRBD1. The germline CDR1 and CDR2 sequences are SGHTA and FQGNSA. This CDR3 has 14 amino acids. J gave up 7 bases and V 5 bases, and 6 bases lay outside the gene matches. CDR3 residues: CASSHGQGVEKLFF. The CDR3 region has the DNA TGTGCCAGCAGCCATGGACAGGGTGTTGAAAAACTGTTTTTT.

This clonotype was recorded a few times. This sequence joins TRBV2 and TRBJ2-4; 9 bases are shared with TRBD1. Trimming at V came to 4 bases and at J to 3 bases, leaving 10 bases not matched to a gene. Germline V gene lookup returns CDR1 SNHLY and CDR2 FYNNEI. The CDR3 extends over 17 amino acids. CDR3 sequence (DNA): TGTGCCAGCAGTGGGGGGACAGGGATGTTGGACAAAAACATTCAGTACTTC. Its protein is CASSGGTGMLDKNIQYF.

The gene calls are TRBV27 and TRBJ2-1; no clear D. Germline V gene data show CDR1 as MNHEY and CDR2 as SMNVEV (reference sequence). CDR3 length: 14 residues. The ends were cut back, 7 bases at V and 3 bases at J, with 13 bases in the middle. The CDR3: CASTPDRIYNEQFF. DNA of the CDR3: TGTGCCAGCACTCCCGACCGAATCTACAATGAGCAGTTCTTC.

Many counts were recorded for this clonotype. The V call is TRBV2, the J call TRBJ1-2; 7 bases are a match to TRBD1. The CDR3 spans 14 residues. Germline lookup yields CDR1 SNHLY and CDR2 FYNNEI. J gave up 4 bases and V 4 bases, and 6 bases lay outside the gene matches. Here the CDR3 reads CASSGQGESYGYTF. CDR3 DNA sequence: TGTGCCAGCAGTGGACAGGGTGAAAGCTATGGCTACACCTTC.

In this sample, this clonotype turned up many times. The V and J genes are TRBV3-1 and TRBJ2-3, with 7 bases matching TRBD2. The junction had 7 bases not matched to a gene; V was cut back by 4 bases and J by 0 bases. Germline V CDR1 and CDR2: LGHDT, YNNKEL (reference sequence). CDR3 length: 16 residues. The chain's CDR3 is CASSPSGTTSTDTQYF. The DNA of the CDR3 is TGTGCCAGCAGCCCTAGCGGTACCACTAGCACAGATACGCAGTATTTT.

This clonotype was recorded many times. The chain joins TRBV5-1 to TRBJ1-2; D gene unclear. The germline gives CDR1 SGHRS, CDR2 YFSETQ. V lost 0 bases to trimming and J lost 4 bases, with 13 bases between them. This CDR3 comprises 15 residues. The CDR3 loop is CASSLARRPIYGYTF. Written as DNA, the CDR3 is TGCGCCAGCAGCTTGGCTCGCAGGCCTATCTATGGCTACACCTTC.

This clonotype was detected many times. The V gene is TRBV19, the J gene TRBJ1-2; 9 nucleotides line up with TRBD1. From germline, CDR1 is LNHDA and CDR2 SQIVND (reference sequence). The V gene end was trimmed by 0 bases and the J gene end by 4 bases; junction bases not matched to a gene: 9. The CDR3 has 17 amino acids. The CDR3 sequence is CASSIDSGTGSVYGYTF. CDR3 in DNA: TGTGCCAGTAGTATAGACTCCGGGACAGGGTCTGTCTATGGCTACACCTTC.

The rearrangement joins TRBV28 to TRBJ2-7; TRBD1 matches 8 bases. Germline V gene sequence: CDR1 MDHEN, CDR2 SYDVKM. There are 17 residues in the CDR3. V lost 3 bases, J lost 4 bases, and 14 bases stayed unmatched. CDR3 sequence reads: CASSFSFARGRGYEQYF. CDR3 DNA: TGTGCCAGCAGTTTTTCATTTGCCAGGGGGCGCGGGTACGAGCAGTACTTC.

As regards this clonotype: A much larger clone sits a single nucleotide away, making a read error possible. This rearrangement joins TRBV5-1 to TRBJ2-5; perhaps D is TRBD1 or TRBD2 (6 bases each). The germline V gene has CDR1 SGHRS and CDR2 YFSETQ. The CDR3 spans 13 residues. The CDR3 reads CASSLGGQGTQYF. CDR3 coding DNA: TGCGCCAGCAGCTTAGGGGGGCAAGGGACCCAGTACTTC.

About this clonotype itself: Just one base apart from a much larger clone, this may be a read error. V usage is TRBV10-3 and J usage is TRBJ2-2, with 10 bases fitting TRBD1. CDR1 is ENHRY and CDR2 is SYGVKD in the germline V gene. The CDR3 length is 16 residues. The CDR3 reads CAISKSGTGDTGELFF. For the CDR3, the DNA is TGTGCCATCAGTAAGTCCGGGACAGGGGACACCGGGGAGCTGTTTTTT.

Ten or more counts support this clonotype. The V call is TRBV5-5, the J call TRBJ2-7, with 7 bases identical to TRBD2. The V gene end was trimmed by 5 bases and the J gene end by 2 bases; junction bases not matched to a gene: 7. Germline values: CDR1 SGHKS, CDR2 YYEKEE (reference sequence). This CDR3 contains 14 residues. CDR3 nucleotide sequence: TGTGCCAGCAGTGAGCGGGACTCTGCCTACGAGCAGTACTTC. As protein: CASSERDSAYEQYF.

The V gene is TRBV29-1, the J gene TRBJ2-7, with a tentative D call TRBD2 (5 bases). The V end was cut by 0 bases, the J end by 3 bases, with 6 bases between. This CDR3 is built from 12 residues. Germline assignment: CDR1 SQVTM and CDR2 ANQGSEA. CDR3 sequence reads: CSVEEGSYEQYF. Written as DNA, the CDR3 is TGCAGCGTTGAAGAGGGGAGCTACGAGCAGTACTTC.

As to this clonotype: This CDR3 fails to terminate in the conserved phenylalanine or tryptophan, so it likely reflects a read error. The V gene is TRBV6-5, the J gene TRBJ1-2; maybe TRBD1 (5 bases). The CDR3 is made up of 13 amino acids. Germline V CDR1 and CDR2: MNHEY, SVGAGI. With 6 bases removed from V and 6 bases from J, the gap between germline ends came to 14 bases. CDR3 sequence reads: CASSPAGPDGYTL. DNA of the CDR3: TGTGCCAGCAGCCCGGCGGGGCCCGATGGCTACACCCTC.

This clonotype was recorded at least ten times. The rearrangement uses TRBV9 and TRBJ2-1; 11 bases are a match to TRBD2. This CDR3 is built from 15 residues. Per germline, CDR1 SGDLS and CDR2 YYNGEE. The V segment lost 3 bases and the J segment 8 bases; nucleotides outside the gene matches: 7. The CDR3 region is CASSATSGSWYEQFF. CDR3 bases: TGTGCCAGCAGCGCCACTAGCGGGAGCTGGTATGAGCAGTTCTTC.

The rearrangement links TRBV2 to TRBJ2-6; TRBD2 agrees at 8 bases. Germline CDR1 and CDR2: SNHLY and FYNNEI. With V trimmed by 4 bases and J by 4 bases, 9 bases remained unmatched. This CDR3 comprises 17 residues. CDR3 in amino acids: CASSVRGRGGGANVLTF. DNA of the CDR3: TGTGCCAGCAGTGTACGGGGCCGGGGGGGGGGGGCCAACGTCCTGACTTTC.

The sample holds many counts of this clonotype. The chain uses TRBV7-2 and TRBJ2-7; the match to TRBD1 covers 9 bases. Looked up from germline, CDR1 is SGHTA and CDR2 is FQGNSA. V gave up 1 base and J gave up 5 bases; unmatched junction bases: 15. This CDR3 region has 18 residues. CDR3 nucleotide sequence: TGTGCCAGCAGCTTAGTCCCGGGACAGGGCCTAAAAGGGCACGAGCAGTACTTC. This encodes CASSLVPGQGLKGHEQYF.

This clonotype was counted at least ten times. This chain joins TRBV7-9 and TRBJ2-1; TRBD2 agrees at 16 bases. V trimming: 5 bases; J trimming: 4 bases; junction bases outside the gene matches: 8. This CDR3 has 18 residues. CDR1 SEHNR and CDR2 FQNEAQ come from the germline V gene (reference sequence). The CDR3 DNA sequence: TGTGCCAGCAGCGGGACCGGGACTAGCGGGGGGGCGTACAATGAGCAGTTCTTC. Residues: CASSGTGTSGGAYNEQFF.

This clonotype was seen many times. This chain connects TRBV18 to TRBJ1-2; D unclear. Germline V gene sequence: CDR1 KGHSH, CDR2 LQKENI. Trimming removed 2 bases at V and 3 bases at J, with 4 bases between. CDR3 size: 12 residues. The CDR3 bases are TGTGCCAGCTCACCAGGAGACTATGGCTACACCTTC. It translates to CASSPGDYGYTF.

This clonotype was observed a handful of times. The conserved final phenylalanine or tryptophan is absent from the CDR3, which likely points to a read error. This chain uses TRBV2 with TRBJ1-2, with no clear D. The V gene's germline CDR1 is SNHLY and CDR2 FYNNEI. Trimming shortened V by 7 bases and J by 0 bases, and 9 bases separated the two germline ends. The CDR3 has 13 residues. This chain's CDR3 is CASTTHSNYGYTL. The CDR3 coding sequence is TGTGCCAGCACCACTCATTCTAACTATGGCTACACCCTC.

The chain couples TRBV10-3 to TRBJ2-3, with 9 bases aligning to TRBD2. CDR1 and CDR2 from the germline V gene are ENHRY and SYGVKD. This CDR3 comprises 14 residues. V dropped 2 bases and J dropped 3; count of bases not matched to a gene: 0. In DNA form, the CDR3 reads TGTGCCATCAGTGAGACTAGCGGGACAGATACGCAGTATTTT. This gives the protein CAISETSGTDTQYF.

A few counts support this clonotype. This chain joins TRBV7-2 and TRBJ2-4; 12 nucleotides match TRBD2. Per the germline V gene, CDR1 is SGHTA and CDR2 is FQGNSA. V lost 2 bases, J lost 6 bases, and 5 bases stayed unmatched. The CDR3 has 16 residues. This CDR3 reads CASSLLAGGPVNIQYF. The CDR3 nucleotides are TGTGCCAGCAGCTTACTAGCGGGAGGGCCGGTAAACATTCAGTACTTC.